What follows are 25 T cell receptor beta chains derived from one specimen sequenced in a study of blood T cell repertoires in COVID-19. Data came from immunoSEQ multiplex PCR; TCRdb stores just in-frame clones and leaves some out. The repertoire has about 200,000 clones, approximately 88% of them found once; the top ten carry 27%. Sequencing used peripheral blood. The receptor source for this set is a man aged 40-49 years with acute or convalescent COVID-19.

CDR3 nucleotide sequence: TGTGCCAGCAGCCCGGGACAGAGACCCGAGGGCACTGAAGCTTTCTTT. Encoded protein: CASSPGQRPEGTEAFF. This sequence joins TRBV6-6 and TRBJ1-1; 7 bases fit TRBD1. V was pared by 6 bases and J by 4 bases, with 14 bases of the junction left unmatched. Per germline, CDR1 MNHNY and CDR2 SVGAGI (reference sequence). The CDR3 totals 16 residues.

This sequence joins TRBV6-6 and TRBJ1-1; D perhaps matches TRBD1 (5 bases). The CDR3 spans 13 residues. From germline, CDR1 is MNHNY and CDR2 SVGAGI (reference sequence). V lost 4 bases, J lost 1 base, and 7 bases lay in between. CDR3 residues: CASSFRANTEAFF. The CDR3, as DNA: TGTGCCAGCAGTTTCAGGGCGAACACTGAAGCTTTCTTT.

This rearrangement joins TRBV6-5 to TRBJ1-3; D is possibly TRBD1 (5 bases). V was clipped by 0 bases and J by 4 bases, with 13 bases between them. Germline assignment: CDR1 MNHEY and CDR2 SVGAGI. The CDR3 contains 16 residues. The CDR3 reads CASSYSKWSGGNTIYF. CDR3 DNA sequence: TGTGCCAGCAGTTACTCGAAATGGTCAGGGGGAAACACCATATATTTT.

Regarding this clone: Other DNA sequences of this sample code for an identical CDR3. The CDR3 DNA is TGTGCCAGCAGCCCCACAGGTAGCAATCAGCCCCAGCATTTT. This sequence encodes CASSPTGSNQPQHF. V and J are TRBV7-3 and TRBJ1-5; TRBD1 might be the D (5 bases). From germline, CDR1 is SGHTA and CDR2 FQGTGA. Trimming shortened V by 5 bases and J by 0 bases, and 8 bases separated the two germline ends. The CDR3 consists of 14 residues.

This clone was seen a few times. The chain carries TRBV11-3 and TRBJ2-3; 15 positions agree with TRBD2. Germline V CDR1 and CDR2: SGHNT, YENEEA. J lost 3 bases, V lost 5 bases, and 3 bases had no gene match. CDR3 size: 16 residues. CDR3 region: CASSLGTSGRTDTQYF. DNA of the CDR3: TGTGCCAGCAGCCTCGGGACTAGCGGGAGGACAGATACGCAGTATTTT.

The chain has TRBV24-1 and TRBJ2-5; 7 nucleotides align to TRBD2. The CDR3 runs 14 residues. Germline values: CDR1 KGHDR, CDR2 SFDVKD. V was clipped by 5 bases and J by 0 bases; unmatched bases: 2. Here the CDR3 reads CATSGGTNQETQYF. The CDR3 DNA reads TGTGCCACCAGTGGCGGGACTAACCAAGAGACCCAGTACTTC.

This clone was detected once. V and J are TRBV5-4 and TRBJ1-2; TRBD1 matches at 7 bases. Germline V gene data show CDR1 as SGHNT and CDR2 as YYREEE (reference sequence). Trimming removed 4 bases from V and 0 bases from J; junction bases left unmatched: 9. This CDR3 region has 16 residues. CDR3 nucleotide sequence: TGTGCCAGCAGCCCGCCGGGGACAGTCTCTAACTATGGCTACACCTTC. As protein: CASSPPGTVSNYGYTF.

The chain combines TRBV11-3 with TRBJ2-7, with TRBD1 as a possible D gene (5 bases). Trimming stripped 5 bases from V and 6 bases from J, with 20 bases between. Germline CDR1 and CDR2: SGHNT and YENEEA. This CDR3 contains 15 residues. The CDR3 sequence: CASSIRTSAESEQYF. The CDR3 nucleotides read TGTGCCAGCAGCATAAGGACAAGCGCGGAGTCCGAGCAGTACTTC.

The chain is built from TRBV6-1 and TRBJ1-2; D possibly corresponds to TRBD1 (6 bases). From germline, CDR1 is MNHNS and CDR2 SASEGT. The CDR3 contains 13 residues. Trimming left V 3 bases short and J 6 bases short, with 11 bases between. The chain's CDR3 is CASSDHRADGYTF. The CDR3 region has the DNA TGTGCCAGCAGTGACCACAGGGCGGATGGCTACACCTTC.

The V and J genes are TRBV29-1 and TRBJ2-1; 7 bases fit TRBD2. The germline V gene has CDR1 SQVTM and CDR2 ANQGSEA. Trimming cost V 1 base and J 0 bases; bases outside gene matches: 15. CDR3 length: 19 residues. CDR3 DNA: TGCAGCGTTGAAGGTTGGGAACTAGCGCAAGACAGCTCCTACAATGAGCAGTTCTTC. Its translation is CSVEGWELAQDSSYNEQFF.

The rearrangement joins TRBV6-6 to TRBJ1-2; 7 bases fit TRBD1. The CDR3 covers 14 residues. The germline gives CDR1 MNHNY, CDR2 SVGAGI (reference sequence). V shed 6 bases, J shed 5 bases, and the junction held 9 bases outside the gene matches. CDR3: CASSVVRGEYGYTF. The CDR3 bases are TGTGCCAGCAGCGTTGTCAGGGGGGAGTATGGCTACACCTTC.

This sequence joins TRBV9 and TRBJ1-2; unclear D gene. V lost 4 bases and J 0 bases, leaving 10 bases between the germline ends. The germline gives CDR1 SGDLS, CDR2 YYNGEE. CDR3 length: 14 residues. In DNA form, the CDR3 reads TGTGCCAGCAGCACACAGCTTTCTAACTATGGCTACACCTTC. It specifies CASSTQLSNYGYTF.

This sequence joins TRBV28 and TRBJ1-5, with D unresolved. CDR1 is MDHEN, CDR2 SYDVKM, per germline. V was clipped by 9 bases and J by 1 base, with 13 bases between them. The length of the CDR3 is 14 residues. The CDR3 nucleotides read TGTGCCAGTCAAGACATAAACAGCAATCAGCCCCAGCATTTT. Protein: CASQDINSNQPQHF.

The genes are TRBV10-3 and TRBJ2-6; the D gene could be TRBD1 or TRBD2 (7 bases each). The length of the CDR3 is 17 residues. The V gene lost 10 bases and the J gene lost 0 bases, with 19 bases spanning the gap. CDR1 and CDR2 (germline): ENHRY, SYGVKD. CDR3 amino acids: CATRGGPVLSGANVLTF. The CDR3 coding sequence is TGTGCCACCAGGGGGGGTCCCGTCCTCTCTGGGGCCAACGTCCTGACTTTC.

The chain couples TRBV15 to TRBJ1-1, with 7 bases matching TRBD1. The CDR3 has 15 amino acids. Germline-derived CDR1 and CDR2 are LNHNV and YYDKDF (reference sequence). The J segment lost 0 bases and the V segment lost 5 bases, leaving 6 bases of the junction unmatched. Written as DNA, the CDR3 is TGTGCCACCAGCGCTGGGACAGCTTTGAACACTGAAGCTTTCTTT. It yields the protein CATSAGTALNTEAFF. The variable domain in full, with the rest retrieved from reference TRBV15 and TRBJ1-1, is DAMVIQNPRYQVTQFGKPVTLSCSQTLNHNVMYWYQQKSSQAPKLLFHYYDKDFNNEADTPDNFQSRRPNTSFCFLDIRSPGLGDTAMYLCATSAGTALNTEAFFGQGTRLTVV.

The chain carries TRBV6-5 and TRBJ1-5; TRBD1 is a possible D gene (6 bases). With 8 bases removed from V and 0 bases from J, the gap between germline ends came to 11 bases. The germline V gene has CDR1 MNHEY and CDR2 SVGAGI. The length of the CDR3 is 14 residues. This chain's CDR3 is CASGGPNSNQPQHF. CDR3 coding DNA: TGTGCCAGCGGGGGCCCCAATAGCAATCAGCCCCAGCATTTT.

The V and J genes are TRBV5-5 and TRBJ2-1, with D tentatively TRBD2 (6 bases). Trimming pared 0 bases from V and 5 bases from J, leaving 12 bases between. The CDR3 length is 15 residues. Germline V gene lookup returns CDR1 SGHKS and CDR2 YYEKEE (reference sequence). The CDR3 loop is CASSLVGGGHNEQFF. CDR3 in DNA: TGTGCCAGCAGCTTGGTGGGGGGTGGGCACAATGAGCAGTTCTTC.

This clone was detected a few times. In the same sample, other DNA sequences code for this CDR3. The CDR3 DNA is TGTGCCAGCAGCTTAGCAGGGGGCCGTAATGAGCAGTTCTTC. This encodes CASSLAGGRNEQFF. The genes are TRBV7-2 and TRBJ2-1, with TRBD1 matching 7 bases. The CDR3 sequence is 14 residues long. Germline CDR1 is SGHTA and CDR2 is FQGNSA. Trimming took 0 bases from V and 7 from J; bases not matched to a gene: 3.

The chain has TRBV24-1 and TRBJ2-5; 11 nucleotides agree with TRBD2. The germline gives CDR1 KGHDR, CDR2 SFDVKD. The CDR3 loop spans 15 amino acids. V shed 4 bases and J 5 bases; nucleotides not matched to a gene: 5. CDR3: CATSDPTSGSETQYF. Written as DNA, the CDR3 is TGTGCCACCAGTGACCCAACTAGCGGGAGTGAGACCCAGTACTTC.

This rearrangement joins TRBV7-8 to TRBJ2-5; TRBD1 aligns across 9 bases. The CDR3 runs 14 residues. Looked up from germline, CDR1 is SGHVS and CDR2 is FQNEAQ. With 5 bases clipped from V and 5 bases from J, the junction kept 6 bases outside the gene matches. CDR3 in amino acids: CASSAYRGQETQYF. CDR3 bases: TGTGCCAGCAGCGCATACAGGGGGCAGGAGACCCAGTACTTC.

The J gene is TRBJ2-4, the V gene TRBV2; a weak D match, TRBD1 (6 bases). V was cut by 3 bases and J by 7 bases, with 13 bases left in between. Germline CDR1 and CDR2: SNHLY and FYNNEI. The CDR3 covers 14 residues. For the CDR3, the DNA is TGTGCCAGCAGTGAGGGGGCCTCTCAGAACATTCAGTACTTC. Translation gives CASSEGASQNIQYF.

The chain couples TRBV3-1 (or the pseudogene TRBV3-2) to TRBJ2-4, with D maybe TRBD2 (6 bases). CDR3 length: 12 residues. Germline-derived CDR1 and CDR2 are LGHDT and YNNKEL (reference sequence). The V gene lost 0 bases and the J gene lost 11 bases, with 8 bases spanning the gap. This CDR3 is CASSQEGGVQYF. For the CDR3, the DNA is TGTGCCAGCAGCCAAGAGGGCGGGGTTCAGTACTTC.

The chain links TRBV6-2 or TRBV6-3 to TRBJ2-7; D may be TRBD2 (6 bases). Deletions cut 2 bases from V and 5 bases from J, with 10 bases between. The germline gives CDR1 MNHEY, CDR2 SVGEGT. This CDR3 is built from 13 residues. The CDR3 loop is CASSYIWGDEQYF. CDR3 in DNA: TGTGCCAGCAGTTACATCTGGGGGGACGAGCAGTACTTC.

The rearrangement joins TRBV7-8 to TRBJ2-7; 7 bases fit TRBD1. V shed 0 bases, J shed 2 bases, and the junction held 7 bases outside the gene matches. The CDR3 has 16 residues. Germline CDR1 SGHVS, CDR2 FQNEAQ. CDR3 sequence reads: CASSLAGTAFPYEQYF. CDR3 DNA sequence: TGTGCCAGCAGCTTAGCGGGGACAGCCTTTCCCTACGAGCAGTACTTC.

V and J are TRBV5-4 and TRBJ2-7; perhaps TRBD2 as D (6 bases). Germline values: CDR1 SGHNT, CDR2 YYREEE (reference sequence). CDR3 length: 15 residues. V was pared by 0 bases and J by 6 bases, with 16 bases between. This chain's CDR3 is CASSLAGGTRSEQYF. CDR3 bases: TGTGCCAGCAGCTTGGCAGGCGGGACGCGGAGCGAGCAGTACTTC.